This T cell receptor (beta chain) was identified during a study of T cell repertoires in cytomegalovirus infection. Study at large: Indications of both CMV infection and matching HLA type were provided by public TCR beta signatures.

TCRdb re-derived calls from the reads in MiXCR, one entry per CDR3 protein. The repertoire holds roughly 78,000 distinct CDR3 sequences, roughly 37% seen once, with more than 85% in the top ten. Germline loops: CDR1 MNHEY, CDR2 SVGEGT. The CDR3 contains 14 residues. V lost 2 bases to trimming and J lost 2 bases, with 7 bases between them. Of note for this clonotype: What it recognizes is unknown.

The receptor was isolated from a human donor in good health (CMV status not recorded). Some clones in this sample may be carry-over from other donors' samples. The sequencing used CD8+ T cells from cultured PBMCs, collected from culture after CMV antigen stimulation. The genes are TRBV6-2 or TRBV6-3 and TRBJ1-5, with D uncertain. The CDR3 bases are TGTGCCAGCAGTTACGGGTACGGCAATCAGCCCCAGCATTTT. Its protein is CASSYGYGNQPQHF.